This T cell receptor (beta chain) was recorded in a study of cytomegalovirus exposure and HLA in healthy donors. This CDR3 contains 16 residues. V was trimmed by 2 bases and J by 0 bases, leaving 11 bases between them. Per the germline V gene, CDR1 is MGHRA and CDR2 is YSYEKL. Clones were read by immunoSEQ multiplex PCR, and TCRdb kept only the in-frame ones, dropping some. The sample consists of 150,000 to 200,000 clones, 85% of them appearing once. This TCR came from a man between 18 and 35 years old in good health and CMV-seropositive. The specimen sequenced was PBMCs. The chain joins TRBV4-1 to TRBJ2-4, with D possibly being TRBD2 (5 bases). CDR3 coding DNA: TGCGCCAGCAGCCAAATAAGCGGTCTAGCCAAAAACATTCAGTACTTC. Its protein product is CASSQISGLAKNIQYF.